The 26 T cell receptor beta chains listed next were all sequenced from one sample in a study of T cells in Graves' hyperthyroidism and ophthalmopathy. Amplification yielded TCR beta CDR3 regions, with RNA transcripts as the source. The TCR CDR3 was amplified in a first-round RT-PCR using the HTBI primer set. TCRdb reprocessed the multiplex PCR reads with MiXCR, giving one entry per CDR3 protein. There are over 450,000 distinct CDR3 sequences in the sample; roughly 14% occur only once, and around 17% lies in the top ten. Source material: blood. All receptors derive from a woman aged 18-29 years with Graves' hyperthyroidism.

This clonotype was picked up many times. The rearrangement links TRBV12-3 or TRBV12-4 to TRBJ2-7; 8 nucleotides line up with TRBD1. The CDR3 has 15 amino acids. V lost 6 bases, J lost 4 bases, and 11 bases stayed unmatched. The chain's CDR3 is CASSTGTGPCYEQYV. In DNA, the CDR3 is TGTGCCAGCAGCACCGGGACAGGCCCCTGTTACGAGCAGTACGTC.

This clonotype was seen many times. The rearrangement links TRBV19 to TRBJ1-1, with TRBD1 identical over 7 bases. With V trimmed by 3 bases and J by 9 bases, 10 bases remained unmatched. This CDR3 has 14 residues. Germline V gene lookup returns CDR1 LNHDA and CDR2 SQIVND (reference sequence). The CDR3 DNA is TGTGCCAGTAGTATTGGGACAGAGGGGGGAAAAGCTTTCTTT. It is translated as CASSIGTEGGKAFF. Combining the CDR3 with reference TRBV19 and TRBJ1-1 gives the whole variable domain DGGITQSPKYLFRKEGQNVTLSCEQNLNHDAMYWYRQDPGQGLRLIYYSQIVNDFQKGDIAEGYSVSREKKESFPLTVTSAQKNPTAFYLCASSIGTEGGKAFFGQGTRLTVV.

The V and J genes are TRBV5-1 and TRBJ2-3; a possible D gene is TRBD2 (6 bases). Germline V gene lookup returns CDR1 SGHRS and CDR2 YFSETQ. The CDR3 extends over 17 amino acids. V lost 5 bases to trimming and J lost 0 bases, with 19 bases between them. The CDR3 here is CASRPPGLISSTDTQYF. The CDR3 DNA reads as TGCGCCAGCAGGCCGCCGGGACTCATCTCTAGCACAGATACGCAGTATTTT.

This clonotype was detected a few times. A much larger clone lies one base from this, so it may be a read error. The chain recombines TRBV28 with TRBJ1-1; TRBD1 is a possible D gene (5 bases). CDR3 length: 15 amino acids. V was cut by 0 bases and J by 5 bases, with 13 bases left in between. Germline loops: CDR1 MDHEN, CDR2 SYDVKM. The CDR3 reads CASSLWWGQKTEAFF. CDR3 sequence (DNA): TGTGCCAGCAGTTTATGGTGGGGCCAGAAAACTGAAGCTTTCTTT.

This clonotype was picked up many times. V gene TRBV4-1 combines with J gene TRBJ2-5; 9 positions match TRBD1. Per germline, CDR1 MGHRA and CDR2 YSYEKL. Trimming at V came to 0 bases and at J to 4 bases, leaving 6 bases not matched to a gene. CDR3 size: 16 residues. The CDR3 DNA follows: TGCGCCAGCAGCCAAGACAGGGGGACAGGGCCAGAGACCCAGTACTTC. Translation gives CASSQDRGTGPETQYF.

This clonotype was recorded many times. The chain has TRBV5-1 and TRBJ2-2; TRBD2 matches 7 bases. The germline CDR1 and CDR2 sequences are SGHRS and YFSETQ. This CDR3 spans 15 amino acids. Germline trimming cut 4 bases from V and 7 bases from J; bases unmatched to any gene: 10. CDR3 in amino acids: CASSRLPGGYGELFF. CDR3 in DNA: TGCGCCAGCAGCCGCCTTCCGGGAGGATACGGGGAGCTGTTTTTT.

The chain links TRBV3-1 to TRBJ1-3; D possibly corresponds to TRBD1 (5 bases). The V and J ends lost 0 bases and 5 bases respectively, with 8 bases between them. The V gene's germline CDR1 is LGHDT and CDR2 YNNKEL (reference sequence). This CDR3 is 14 amino acids long. CDR3 protein: CASSQEQGRNTIYF. Written as DNA, the CDR3 is TGTGCCAGCAGCCAAGAGCAGGGCCGAAACACCATATATTTT.

This clonotype was picked up many times. The rearrangement links TRBV7-3 to TRBJ2-3; 7 bases line up with TRBD2. The CDR3 contains 16 residues. Germline-derived CDR1 and CDR2 are SGHTA and FQGTGA. With V trimmed by 5 bases and J by 3 bases, 11 bases remained unmatched. The CDR3 DNA sequence: TGTGCCAGCAGCGACCCCACCCGGGGAGGGACAGATACGCAGTATTTT. Its protein product is CASSDPTRGGTDTQYF.

J is TRBJ1-4 and V is TRBV6-2 or TRBV6-3; 7 nucleotides agree with TRBD1. There are 13 residues in the CDR3. Germline assignment: CDR1 MNHEY and CDR2 SVGEGT. V shed 7 bases, J shed 5 bases, and the junction held 4 bases outside the gene matches. CDR3 sequence (DNA): TGTGCCAGCAAGGGACAGACGAATGAAAAACTGTTTTTT. Translating gives CASKGQTNEKLFF.

This clonotype was detected many times. The rearrangement uses TRBV18 and TRBJ2-3; 7 bases are shared with TRBD1. This CDR3 spans 14 amino acids. Looked up from germline, CDR1 is KGHSH and CDR2 is LQKENI. J was trimmed by 5 bases and V by 8 bases; bases with no gene match: 10. CDR3 in DNA: TGTGCCAGCCCACAGAACAGGGGCATAGATACGCAGTATTTT. The encoded protein is CASPQNRGIDTQYF.

This clonotype was counted a single time. The chain recombines TRBV7-2 with TRBJ1-2; unclear D gene. The CDR3 consists of 14 residues. The V end lost 5 bases, the J end lost 7 bases, and 17 bases lay between the germline ends. Germline V gene sequence: CDR1 SGHTA, CDR2 FQGNSA. The CDR3 DNA reads TGTGCCAGCAGCCCCGGGTCGGGGTATGTTGGCTACACCTTC. Translation gives CASSPGSGYVGYTF.

This clonotype was recorded at least ten times. The chain couples TRBV13 to TRBJ1-6; TRBD1 is a possible D gene (6 bases). V was pared by 2 bases and J by 7 bases, with 9 bases between. CDR3 length: 14 amino acids. Germline CDR1 PRHDT, CDR2 FYEKMQ (reference sequence). Here the CDR3 reads CASSLSGANSPLHF. Written as DNA, the CDR3 is TGTGCCAGCAGCTTATCAGGGGCCAATTCACCCCTCCACTTT.

This clonotype turned up a few times. The rearrangement uses TRBV15 and TRBJ1-1; D gene uncertain. Germline-derived CDR1 and CDR2 are LNHNV and YYDKDF (reference sequence). The CDR3 covers 15 residues. Trimming took off 0 bases at V and 4 bases at J, with 12 bases between the two ends. DNA of the CDR3: TGTGCCACCAGCAGAGAACGGTCGGTTGCCACTGAAGCTTTCTTT. Amino acids: CATSRERSVATEAFF.

This clonotype was recorded at least ten times. The V gene is TRBV27, the J gene TRBJ1-1; perhaps TRBD1 as D (5 bases). V was pared by 5 bases and J by 11 bases, with 21 bases between. Germline V gene sequence: CDR1 MNHEY, CDR2 SMNVEV (reference sequence). CDR3 length: 14 residues. The CDR3 spells CASSQGDGVNRAFF. In DNA, the CDR3 is TGTGCCAGCAGTCAGGGCGATGGGGTCAATCGGGCTTTCTTT.

This clonotype was found a few times. The chain carries TRBV29-1 and TRBJ2-1, with D tentatively TRBD2 (6 bases). This CDR3 comprises 13 residues. Germline lookup yields CDR1 SQVTM and CDR2 ANQGSEA. V was trimmed by 5 bases and J by 4 bases, leaving 12 bases between them. CDR3 sequence: CSVQDYSYNEQFF. DNA for the CDR3: TGCAGCGTTCAGGACTACTCATACAATGAGCAGTTCTTC.

In regard to this clonotype: At one end the junction does not follow the germline gene, possibly because of a read error. The V and J genes are TRBV6-1 and TRBJ2-7; maybe TRBD2 (5 bases). CDR1 is MNHNS and CDR2 is SASEGT in the germline V gene. The CDR3 has 11 residues. The CDR3 nucleotides read TGTACCAGCAGTGGGAGCTACGAGCAGTACTTC. Protein: CTSSGSYEQYF.

This clonotype was seen repeatedly, ten times or more. The chain carries TRBV29-1 and TRBJ1-1; D is uncertain. CDR3 length equals 12 residues. Germline V gene sequence: CDR1 SQVTM, CDR2 ANQGSEA. Trimming removed 4 bases at V and 1 base at J, with 7 bases between. The CDR3 sequence: CSVGGENTEAFF. For the CDR3, the DNA is TGCAGCGTTGGCGGGGAGAACACTGAAGCTTTCTTT.

This clonotype was detected many times. The genes are TRBV7-8 and TRBJ2-1, with 7 nucleotides matching TRBD2. Per germline, CDR1 SGHVS and CDR2 FQNEAQ. Losses at the gene ends were 5 bases for V and 6 bases for J; bases not matched to a gene: 10. This CDR3 spans 15 amino acids. CDR3 in amino acids: CASSKTSNAANEQFF. For the CDR3, the DNA is TGTGCCAGCAGCAAGACTAGCAACGCCGCCAATGAGCAGTTCTTC.

As for this clonotype: A much larger clone lies a single base off, so this may be a read error. The CDR3 region is CASSPGLAGVHEQYF. In DNA form, the CDR3 reads TGTGCCAGCAGCCCAGGACTAGCGGGAGTCCACGAGCAGTACTTC. The rearrangement uses TRBV5-4 and TRBJ2-7; 13 bases map to TRBD2. V lost 4 bases, J lost 5 bases, and 6 bases stayed unmatched. The CDR3 length is 15 residues. Germline-derived CDR1 and CDR2 are SGHNT and YYREEE (reference sequence).

This clonotype was detected ten times or more. V usage is TRBV20-1 and J usage is TRBJ2-2; 7 bases match TRBD2. The J segment lost 3 bases and the V segment lost 1 base, leaving 2 bases of the junction unmatched. There are 14 residues in the CDR3. Germline V gene lookup returns CDR1 DFQATT and CDR2 SNEGSKA (reference sequence). The CDR3 DNA follows: TGCAGTGCTAGAGGGGGAGGGGACACCGGGGAGCTGTTTTTT. It is translated as CSARGGGDTGELFF.

This clonotype was detected many times. V is TRBV2 and J is TRBJ2-1; 7 positions agree with TRBD2. V was pared by 6 bases and J by 8 bases, with 19 bases of the junction left unmatched. CDR1 SNHLY and CDR2 FYNNEI come from the germline V gene. There are 17 residues in the CDR3. CDR3 in DNA: TGTGCCAGCAGCGCCTCCCCGCGGGAGAGCCCGCTCCATGAGCAGTTCTTC. It is translated as CASSASPRESPLHEQFF. Variable domain in full (rest from reference TRBV2 and TRBJ2-1): EPEVTQTPSHQVTQMGQEVILRCVPISNHLYFYWYRQILGQKVEFLVSFYNNEISEKSEIFDDQFSVERPDGSNFTLKIRSTKLEDSAMYFCASSASPRESPLHEQFFGPGTRLTVL.

This clonotype was detected only a few times. The chain carries TRBV6-6 and TRBJ2-3, with D unresolved. V lost 0 bases to trimming and J lost 0 bases, with 7 bases between them. Looked up from germline, CDR1 is MNHNY and CDR2 is SVGAGI (reference sequence). The CDR3 runs 15 residues. CDR3 DNA: TGTGCCAGCAGTTACTCAGGGTCTAGCACAGATACGCAGTATTTT. This encodes CASSYSGSSTDTQYF.

This clonotype was observed at least ten times. J is TRBJ2-1 and V is TRBV11-3; D tentatively fits TRBD1 or TRBD2 (5 bases each). The germline CDR1 and CDR2 sequences are SGHNT and YENEEA. This CDR3 is 15 amino acids long. Trimming pared 0 bases from V and 9 bases from J, leaving 15 bases between. CDR3 amino acids: CASSLESGLASEQFF. As DNA, the CDR3 is TGTGCCAGCAGCTTAGAGTCAGGGCTAGCTAGTGAGCAGTTCTTC.

CDR3 protein: CSVEVSRGFTEAFF. CDR3 in DNA: TGCAGCGTTGAAGTCTCTCGAGGGTTCACTGAAGCTTTCTTT. This chain uses TRBV29-1 with TRBJ1-1; D is ambiguous. The germline V and J ends were trimmed by 1 base and 4 bases, with 13 bases remaining between them. This CDR3 comprises 14 residues. Germline lookup yields CDR1 SQVTM and CDR2 ANQGSEA.

This clonotype was seen ten or more times. V is TRBV2 and J is TRBJ2-7, with TRBD2 as a possible D gene (5 bases). V was clipped by 2 bases and J by 3 bases, with 11 bases between them. The germline V gene encodes CDR1 SNHLY and CDR2 FYNNEI. CDR3 length: 14 residues. The CDR3 spells CASSERGSDYEQYF. The CDR3 DNA follows: TGTGCCAGCAGTGAACGGGGTTCGGACTACGAGCAGTACTTC. Complete variable domain (other parts from reference TRBV2 and TRBJ2-7): EPEVTQTPSHQVTQMGQEVILRCVPISNHLYFYWYRQILGQKVEFLVSFYNNEISEKSEIFDDQFSVERPDGSNFTLKIRSTKLEDSAMYFCASSERGSDYEQYFGPGTRLTVT.

This clonotype was counted ten times or more. The V gene is TRBV25-1, the J gene TRBJ2-3; 16 nucleotides match TRBD2. The CDR3 totals 18 residues. Germline values: CDR1 MGHDK, CDR2 SYGVNS. The junction had 8 bases not matched to a gene; V was cut back by 4 bases and J by 4 bases. CDR3 bases: TGTGCCAGCAGTGTGGGGACTAGCGGGAGGGCCCGGGCAGATACGCAGTATTTT. Translation gives CASSVGTSGRARADTQYF.